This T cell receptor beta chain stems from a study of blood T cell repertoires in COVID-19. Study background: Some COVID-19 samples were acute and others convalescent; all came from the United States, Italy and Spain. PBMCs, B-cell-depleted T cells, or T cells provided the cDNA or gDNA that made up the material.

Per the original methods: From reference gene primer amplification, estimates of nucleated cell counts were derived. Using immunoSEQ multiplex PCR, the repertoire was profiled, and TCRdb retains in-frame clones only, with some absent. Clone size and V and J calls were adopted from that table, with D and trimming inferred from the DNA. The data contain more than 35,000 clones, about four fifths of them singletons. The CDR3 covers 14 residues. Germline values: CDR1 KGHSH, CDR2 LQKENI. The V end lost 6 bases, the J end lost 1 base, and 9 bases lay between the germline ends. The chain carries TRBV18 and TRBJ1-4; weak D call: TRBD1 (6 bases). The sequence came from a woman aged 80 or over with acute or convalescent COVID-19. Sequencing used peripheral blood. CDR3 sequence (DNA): TGTGCCAGCTCGCAACAGGGAACTAATGAAAAACTGTTTTTT. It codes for CASSQQGTNEKLFF.